This TCR beta chain was captured in a study of blood T cells in healthy people across ages. The second PCR ran 7 to 11 cycles with a sample-barcoded 5' primer and J-beta primers. In TCRdb, the 5' RACE reads were re-called with MiXCR into one record per CDR3 protein. The sample contains about 680,000 distinct CDR3 sequences, approximately 50% of which appear only once. This CDR3 region has 14 residues. CDR1 and CDR2 (germline): MNHEY, SVGAGI. As concerns this clonotype: Germline is not matched at one junction end, which may reflect a read error.

The sequence was obtained from a woman in her sixties or seventies in good health. Sequences were obtained from blood. The rearrangement joins TRBV6-5 to TRBJ2-4; a weak D match, TRBD2 (7 bases). CDR3 nucleotides: TGTGCCTGCAGCAAGGGGGGGAGCAAAAACATTCAGTACTTC. Its protein product is CACSKGGSKNIQYF.